This T cell receptor beta chain derives from a study of control samples from healthy donors and cancer patients. The data were produced by immunoSEQ multiplex PCR, yet TCRdb's version contains in-frame clones alone and is incomplete. This table holds some 90,000 clones, 80% to 95% found once. Germline assignment: CDR1 KGHSH and CDR2 LQKENI. Between the trimmed V and J ends, which lost 3 bases and 0 bases, there was a span of 17 bases. The CDR3 has 17 residues. Sequencing was carried out using blood. The receptor was isolated from a woman in her 30s in good health. The chain links TRBV18 to TRBJ1-1; tentative D call: TRBD1 (6 bases). CDR3: CASSPLAGATMNTEAFF. The CDR3 bases are TGTGCCAGCTCACCTCTGGCGGGGGCTACCATGAACACTGAAGCTTTCTTT. Complete variable domain (other parts from reference TRBV18 and TRBJ1-1): NAGVMQNPRHLVRRRGQEARLRCSPMKGHSHVYWYRQLPEEGLKFMVYLQKENIIDESGMPKERFSAEFPKEGPSILRIQQVVRGDSAAYFCASSPLAGATMNTEAFFGQGTRLTVV.